The clone carrying this T cell receptor delta chain has only a few counts. Its target is not known. TCRdb's entry gives the protein of a much larger clone, which mismatches this DNA's translation at residue 6, likely from a read error; the protein reported here is translated from the DNA. The data stem from a study of γδ T cells in repeated Plasmodium falciparum infection. Study summary: The natural-infection arm compared Malian children under seasonal malaria with matched Australian children. Four controlled malaria infections with P. falciparum NF54 spanned about 640 days. General study points: Malian children's Vdelta2-negative repertoires appeared more expanded and less diverse than Australians'. The Malian cohort came from a small rural village of predominantly one ethnic group.

TCRdb called clones anew from the multiplex PCR reads with CATT. The sample carries 50,000 to 60,000 delta-chain clones, 1.9% recorded once. Flow sorting of PBMC yielded separate Vgamma9/Vdelta2+ and Vdelta2-negative gammadelta T cell populations for bulk repertoire analysis. V was shortened by 0 bases and J by 0 bases, with 10 bases between the two germline ends. This CDR3 is 15 amino acids long. The germline gives CDR1 GEAIGNYY, CDR2 EKD. This TCR came from a pool of human donors (malaria-infected and uninfected, not separated). The specimen sequenced was gamma-delta T cells from blood. J is TRDJ1 and V is TRDV2; D unresolved. TCRdb supplies no J gene; here it was assigned by aligning the nucleotide sequence to germline. DNA for the CDR3: TGTGCCTGTGACACCAGCACCCAAAACACCGATAAACTCATCTTT. As protein: CACDTSTQNTDKLIF.